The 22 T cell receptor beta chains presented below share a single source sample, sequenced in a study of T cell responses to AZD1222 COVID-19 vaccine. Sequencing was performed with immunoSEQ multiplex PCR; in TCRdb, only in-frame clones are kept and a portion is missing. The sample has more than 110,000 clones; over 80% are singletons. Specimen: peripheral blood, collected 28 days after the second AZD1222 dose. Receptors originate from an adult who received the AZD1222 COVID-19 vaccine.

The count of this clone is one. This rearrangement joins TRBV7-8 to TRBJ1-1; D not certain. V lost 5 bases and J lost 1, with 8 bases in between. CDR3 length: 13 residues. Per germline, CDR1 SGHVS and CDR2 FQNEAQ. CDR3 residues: CASSTRRNTEAFF. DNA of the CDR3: TGTGCCAGCAGCACTCGACGGAACACTGAAGCTTTCTTT. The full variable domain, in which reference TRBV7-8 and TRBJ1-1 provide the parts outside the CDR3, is GAGVSQSPRYKVAKRGQDVALRCDPISGHVSLFWYQQALGQGPEFLTYFQNEAQLDKSGLPSDRFFAERPEGSVSTLKIQRTQQEDSAVYLCASSTRRNTEAFFGQGTRLTVV.

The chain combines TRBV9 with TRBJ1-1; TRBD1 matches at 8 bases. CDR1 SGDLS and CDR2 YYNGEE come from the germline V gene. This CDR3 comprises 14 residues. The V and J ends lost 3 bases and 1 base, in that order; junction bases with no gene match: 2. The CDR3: CASSADRANTEAFF. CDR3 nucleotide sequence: TGTGCCAGCAGCGCGGACAGGGCGAACACTGAAGCTTTCTTT. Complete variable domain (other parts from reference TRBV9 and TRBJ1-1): DSGVTQTPKHLITATGQRVTLRCSPRSGDLSVYWYQQSLDQGLQFLIQYYNGEERAKGNILERFSAQQFPDLHSELNLSSLELGDSALYFCASSADRANTEAFFGQGTRLTVV.

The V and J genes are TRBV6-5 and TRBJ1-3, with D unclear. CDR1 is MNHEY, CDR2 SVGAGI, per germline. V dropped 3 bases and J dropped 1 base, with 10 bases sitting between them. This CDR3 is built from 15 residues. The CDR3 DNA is TGTGCCAGCAGTTATCGTAGTACTTCTGGAAACACCATATATTTT. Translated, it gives CASSYRSTSGNTIYF.

The CDR3 loop reads CASSQTGGGYTF. CDR3 nucleotides: TGTGCCAGCAGCCAAACAGGAGGGGGCTACACCTTC. V and J are TRBV5-6 and TRBJ1-2; D is possibly TRBD1 (5 bases). Germline values: CDR1 SGHDT, CDR2 YYEEEE. The CDR3 is 12 amino acids. The V end was cut by 4 bases, the J end by 8 bases, with 12 bases between.

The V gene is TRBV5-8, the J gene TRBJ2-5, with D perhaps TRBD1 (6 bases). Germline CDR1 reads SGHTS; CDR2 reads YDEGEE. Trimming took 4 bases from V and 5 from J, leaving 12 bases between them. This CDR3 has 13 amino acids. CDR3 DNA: TGTGCCAGCAGCCGGCAGGGGTTCGAGACCCAGTACTTC. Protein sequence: CASSRQGFETQYF.

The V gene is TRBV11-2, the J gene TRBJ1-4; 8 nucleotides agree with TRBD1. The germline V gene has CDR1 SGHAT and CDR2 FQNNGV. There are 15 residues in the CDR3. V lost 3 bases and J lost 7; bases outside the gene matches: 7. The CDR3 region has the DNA TGTGCCAGCAGCTTTCCAGGGGGCCAGGGTGAAAAACTGTTTTTT. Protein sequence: CASSFPGGQGEKLFF.

This CDR3 is CASRTGTGGSELFF. CDR3 coding DNA: TGCGCCAGCAGGACCGGGACAGGGGGCTCTGAACTGTTTTTT. The rearrangement joins TRBV5-1 to TRBJ1-4, with 12 bases that match TRBD1. Germline lookup yields CDR1 SGHRS and CDR2 YFSETQ. Unmatched junction bases numbered 8, after V lost 5 bases and J lost 12 bases. This CDR3 has 14 amino acids.

The CDR3 region is CASSYLRDNGYTF. The CDR3, as DNA: TGTGCCAGCAGTTACTTACGGGACAACGGCTACACCTTC. The chain combines TRBV6-5 with TRBJ1-2, with TRBD1 as a possible D gene (6 bases). The CDR3 runs 13 residues. Germline CDR1 reads MNHEY; CDR2 reads SVGAGI. The V gene lost 1 base and the J gene lost 8 bases, with 11 bases spanning the gap.

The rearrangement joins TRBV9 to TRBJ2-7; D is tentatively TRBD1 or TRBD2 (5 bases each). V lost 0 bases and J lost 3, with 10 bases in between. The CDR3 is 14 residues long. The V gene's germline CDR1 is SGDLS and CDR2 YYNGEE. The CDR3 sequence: CASSVAGTDYEQYF. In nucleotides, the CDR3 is TGTGCCAGCAGCGTAGCTGGGACGGACTACGAGCAGTACTTC.

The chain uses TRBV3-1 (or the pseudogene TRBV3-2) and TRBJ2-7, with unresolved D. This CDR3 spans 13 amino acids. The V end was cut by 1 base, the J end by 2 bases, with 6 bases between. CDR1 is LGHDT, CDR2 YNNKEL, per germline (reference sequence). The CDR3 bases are TGTGCCAGCAGCCAAGTGACCCCCTACGAGCAGTACTTC. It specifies CASSQVTPYEQYF.

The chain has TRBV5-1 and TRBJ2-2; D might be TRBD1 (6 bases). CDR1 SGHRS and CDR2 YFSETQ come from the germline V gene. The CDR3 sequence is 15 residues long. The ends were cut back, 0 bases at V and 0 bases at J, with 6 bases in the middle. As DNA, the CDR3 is TGCGCCAGCAGCTTGGAGGGGGCGAACACCGGGGAGCTGTTTTTT. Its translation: CASSLEGANTGELFF.

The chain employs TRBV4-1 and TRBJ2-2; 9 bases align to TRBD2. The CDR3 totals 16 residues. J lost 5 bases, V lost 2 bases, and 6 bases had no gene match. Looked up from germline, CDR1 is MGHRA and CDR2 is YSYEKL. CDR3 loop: CASSQRPSGTTGELFF. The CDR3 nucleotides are TGCGCCAGCAGCCAACGGCCTAGCGGGACGACCGGGGAGCTGTTTTTT.

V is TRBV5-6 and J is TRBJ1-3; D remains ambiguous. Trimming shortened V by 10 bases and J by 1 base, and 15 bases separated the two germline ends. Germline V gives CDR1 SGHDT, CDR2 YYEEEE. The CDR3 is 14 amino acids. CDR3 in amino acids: CAGARTGSGNTIYF. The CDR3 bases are TGTGCCGGAGCGAGAACGGGGTCTGGAAACACCATATATTTT.

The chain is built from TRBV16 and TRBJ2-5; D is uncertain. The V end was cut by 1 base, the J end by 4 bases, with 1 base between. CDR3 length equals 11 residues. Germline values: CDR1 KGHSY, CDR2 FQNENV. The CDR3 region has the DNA TGTGCCAGCAGCCAATTAGAGACCCAGTACTTC. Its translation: CASSQLETQYF.

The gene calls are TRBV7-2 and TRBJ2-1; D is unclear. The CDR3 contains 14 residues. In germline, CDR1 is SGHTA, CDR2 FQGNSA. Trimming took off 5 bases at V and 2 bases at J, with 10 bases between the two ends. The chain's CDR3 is CASSPTGAYNEQFF. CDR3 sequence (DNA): TGTGCCAGCAGCCCAACGGGCGCCTACAATGAGCAGTTCTTC.

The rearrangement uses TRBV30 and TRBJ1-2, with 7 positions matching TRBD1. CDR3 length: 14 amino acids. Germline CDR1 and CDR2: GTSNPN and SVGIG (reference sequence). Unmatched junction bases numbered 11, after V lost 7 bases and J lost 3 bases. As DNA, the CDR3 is TGTGCCTTGAAAAAGGGGGCGCGAGACTATGGCTACACCTTC. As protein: CALKKGARDYGYTF.

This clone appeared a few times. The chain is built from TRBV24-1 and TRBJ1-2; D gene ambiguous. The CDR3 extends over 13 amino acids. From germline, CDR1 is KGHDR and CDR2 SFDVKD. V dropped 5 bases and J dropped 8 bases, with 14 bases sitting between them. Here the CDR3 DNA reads TGTGCCACCAGTGGTCCACCAGAAGGGGGCTACACCTTC. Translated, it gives CATSGPPEGGYTF.

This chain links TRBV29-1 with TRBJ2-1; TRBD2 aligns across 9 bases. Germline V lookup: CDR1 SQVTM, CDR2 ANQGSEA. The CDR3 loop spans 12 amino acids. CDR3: CGGRGPYNEQFF. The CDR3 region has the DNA TGCGGCGGGAGGGGGCCCTACAATGAGCAGTTCTTC.

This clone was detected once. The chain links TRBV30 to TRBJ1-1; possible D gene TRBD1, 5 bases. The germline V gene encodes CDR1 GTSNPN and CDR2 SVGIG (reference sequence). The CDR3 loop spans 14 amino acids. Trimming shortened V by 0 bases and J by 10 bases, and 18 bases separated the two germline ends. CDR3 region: CAWSVGMRGRGAFF. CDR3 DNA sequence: TGTGCCTGGAGTGTCGGGATGAGGGGCCGGGGAGCTTTCTTT.

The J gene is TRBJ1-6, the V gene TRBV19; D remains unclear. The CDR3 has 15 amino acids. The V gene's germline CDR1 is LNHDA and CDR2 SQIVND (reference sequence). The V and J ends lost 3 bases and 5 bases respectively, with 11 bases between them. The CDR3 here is CASSIGLTDNSPLHF. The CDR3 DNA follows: TGTGCCAGTAGTATTGGTTTGACGGATAATTCACCCCTCCACTTT.

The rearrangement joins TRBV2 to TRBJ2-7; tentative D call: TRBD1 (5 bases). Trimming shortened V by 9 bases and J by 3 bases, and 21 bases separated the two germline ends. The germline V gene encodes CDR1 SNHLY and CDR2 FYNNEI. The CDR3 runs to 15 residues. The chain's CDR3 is CASRVRQGPYYEQYF. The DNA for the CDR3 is TGTGCCAGTCGCGTACGGCAGGGTCCCTACTACGAGCAGTACTTC.

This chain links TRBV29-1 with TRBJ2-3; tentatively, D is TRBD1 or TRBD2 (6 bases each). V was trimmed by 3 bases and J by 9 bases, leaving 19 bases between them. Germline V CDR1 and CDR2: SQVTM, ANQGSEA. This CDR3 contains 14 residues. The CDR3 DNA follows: TGCAGCGTTGAGACGGGCATTGAGGGGGGAACGCAGTATTTT. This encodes CSVETGIEGGTQYF.